This T cell receptor (beta chain) was recovered during a study of T cells after yellow fever vaccination. A universal primer site and UMIs were added as TCR cDNA was made by 5'RACE template switching. TCRdb processed the 5' RACE reads anew with MiXCR; each CDR3 protein has one entry. The table has some 220,000 distinct CDR3 sequences, more than 3% seen once. In this sample, this clonotype turned up many times. What it recognizes is unknown. Study observations and caveats: Contaminating bulk clonotypes could be abundant in FACS-sorted repertoires. After the booster, 96% of CD4 and more than 75% of CD8 primary-response clones were re-detected. Clonotypes appearing in both CD4 and CD8 compartments existed, and their share was small.

Sequenced material: CD4+ T cells sorted from PBMCs, taken 10 days after the yellow fever booster vaccination. This receptor was taken from a man younger than 35 who received the YFV17D yellow fever vaccine.

The CDR3 DNA reads TGCGCCAGCAGCCCCCAGGGAGTGGGCAATGAGCAGTTCTTC. It is translated as CASSPQGVGNEQFF. This rearrangement joins TRBV5-1 to TRBJ2-1; D tentatively fits TRBD1 or TRBD2 (5 bases each). This CDR3 region has 14 residues. The V gene's germline CDR1 is SGHRS and CDR2 YFSETQ. Trimming stripped 4 bases from V and 6 bases from J, with 14 bases between.